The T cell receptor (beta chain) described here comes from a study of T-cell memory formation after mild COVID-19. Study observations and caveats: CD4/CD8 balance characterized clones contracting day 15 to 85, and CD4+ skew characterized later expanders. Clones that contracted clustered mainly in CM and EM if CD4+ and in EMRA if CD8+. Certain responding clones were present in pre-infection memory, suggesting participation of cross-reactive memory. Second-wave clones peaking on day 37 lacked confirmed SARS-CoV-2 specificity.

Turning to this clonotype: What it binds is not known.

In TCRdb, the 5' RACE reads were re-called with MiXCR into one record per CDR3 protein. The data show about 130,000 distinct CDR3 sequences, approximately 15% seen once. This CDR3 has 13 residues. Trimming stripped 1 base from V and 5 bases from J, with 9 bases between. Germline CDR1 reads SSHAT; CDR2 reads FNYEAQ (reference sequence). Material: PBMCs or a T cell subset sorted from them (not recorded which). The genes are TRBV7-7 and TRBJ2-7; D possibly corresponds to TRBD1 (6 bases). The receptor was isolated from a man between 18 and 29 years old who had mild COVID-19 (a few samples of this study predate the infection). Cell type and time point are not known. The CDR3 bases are TGTGCCAGCAGCTTAGACAGGGAGAACGAGCAGTACTTC. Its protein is CASSLDRENEQYF.